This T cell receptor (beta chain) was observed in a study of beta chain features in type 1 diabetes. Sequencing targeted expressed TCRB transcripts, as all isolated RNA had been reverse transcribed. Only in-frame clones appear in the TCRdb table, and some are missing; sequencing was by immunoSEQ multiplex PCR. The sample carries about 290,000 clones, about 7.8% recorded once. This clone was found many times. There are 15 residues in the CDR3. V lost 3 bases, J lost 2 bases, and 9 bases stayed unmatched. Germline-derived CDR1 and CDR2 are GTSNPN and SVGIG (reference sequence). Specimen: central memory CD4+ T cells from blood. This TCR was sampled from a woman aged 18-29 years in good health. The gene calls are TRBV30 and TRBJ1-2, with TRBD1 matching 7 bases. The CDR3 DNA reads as TGTGCCTGGAGGGCGGGCCAGGGGGTGAACTATGGCTACACCTTC. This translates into CAWRAGQGVNYGYTF.